This TCR beta chain was recovered during a study of T cells in Graves' hyperthyroidism and ophthalmopathy. Across the study: Peripheral blood samples were taken at initial diagnosis, prior to any treatment.

In this sample, this clonotype turned up many times. The CDR3 has 14 residues. Trimming removed 7 bases from V and 5 bases from J; junction bases left unmatched: 10. Germline loops: CDR1 LGHDT, CDR2 YNNKEL (reference sequence). The CDR3 regions of TCR beta were amplified from RNA transcripts. The primer set for the first-round RT-PCR of the TCR CDR3 was HTBI. TCRdb reprocessed the multiplex PCR reads via MiXCR and lists one record per CDR3 protein. The sample shows 300,000 to 400,000 distinct CDR3 sequences, 15% to 20% of them seen only once. Stable hyperthyroidism: no ophthalmopathy progression over 18 months of follow-up. Patients aged 18 to 65 had newly diagnosed hyperthyroidism that had lasted under 2 months.

Material for sequencing was blood. The sequence came from a woman in her forties or fifties with Graves' hyperthyroidism. The V call is TRBV3-1, the J call TRBJ2-5, with 7 bases matching TRBD1. CDR3 nucleotide sequence: TGTGCCAGCACTATTCGACAGGGTGGGGAGACCCAGTACTTC. Translation: CASTIRQGGETQYF.